One and the same sample provided the 8 T cell receptor beta chains below, sequenced in a study of blood T cell repertoires in COVID-19. Data came from immunoSEQ multiplex PCR; TCRdb stores just in-frame clones and leaves some out. The sample yields more than 110,000 clones, 75% to 85% seen once. The specimen sequenced was peripheral blood. These receptors were collected from an elderly woman with acute or convalescent COVID-19.

This chain uses TRBV12-5 with TRBJ1-1; D is uncertain. Germline loops: CDR1 LGHNT, CDR2 FRNRAP. This CDR3 has 13 amino acids. With 9 bases removed from V and 4 bases from J, the gap between germline ends came to 15 bases. The CDR3 is CARPLTGGTEAFF. CDR3 DNA: TGTGCTAGACCCCTAACGGGTGGCACTGAAGCTTTCTTT. The full variable domain, completed using reference TRBV12-5 and TRBJ1-1, is DARVTQTPRHKVTEMGQEVTMRCQPILGHNTVFWYRQTMMQGLELLAYFRNRAPLDDSGMPKDRFSAEMPDATLATLKIQPSEPRDSAVYFCARPLTGGTEAFFGQGTRLTVV.

V gene TRBV27 combines with J gene TRBJ1-5, with D unclear. The ends were cut back, 7 bases at V and 2 bases at J, with 6 bases in the middle. There are 12 residues in the CDR3. CDR1 is MNHEY, CDR2 SMNVEV, per germline (reference sequence). CDR3 in amino acids: CASKRGNQPQHF. In DNA form, the CDR3 reads TGTGCCAGCAAGCGCGGCAATCAGCCCCAGCATTTT.

J is TRBJ2-5 and V is TRBV5-5; TRBD2 is a possible D gene (6 bases). The germline V and J ends were trimmed by 2 bases and 5 bases, with 16 bases remaining between them. The germline CDR1 and CDR2 sequences are SGHKS and YYEKEE (reference sequence). The CDR3 covers 15 residues. The chain's CDR3 is CASSFTGGPLETQYF. The CDR3 DNA reads TGTGCCAGCAGCTTTACCGGGGGACCTTTGGAGACCCAGTACTTC.

The V gene is TRBV10-3, the J gene TRBJ2-7; 11 nucleotides agree with TRBD1. This CDR3 has 14 residues. Germline lookup yields CDR1 ENHRY and CDR2 SYGVKD. V gave up 7 bases and J gave up 5 bases; unmatched junction bases: 7. CDR3 sequence reads: CAITPGQGVNEQYF. As DNA, the CDR3 is TGTGCCATCACCCCGGGACAGGGGGTCAACGAGCAGTACTTC.

The table lists this clone with a count of one. This chain joins TRBV5-1 and TRBJ1-5; 8 nucleotides align to TRBD1. V lost 4 bases, J lost 4 bases, and 13 bases stayed unmatched. The CDR3 loop spans 17 amino acids. The germline gives CDR1 SGHRS, CDR2 YFSETQ. The CDR3 loop reads CASSPTRRDRQNQPQHF. CDR3 coding DNA: TGCGCCAGCAGCCCGACTCGCCGGGACAGGCAAAATCAGCCCCAGCATTTT.

This chain uses TRBV5-6 with TRBJ1-4, with D uncertain. The V gene's germline CDR1 is SGHDT and CDR2 YYEEEE. CDR3 length: 14 residues. V lost 2 bases and J lost 7, with 12 bases in between. CDR3 residues: CASSFGPNAEKLFF. As DNA, the CDR3 is TGTGCCAGCAGCTTCGGTCCTAATGCTGAAAAACTGTTTTTT.

This sequence joins TRBV4-2 and TRBJ1-2; tentative D call: TRBD1 (6 bases). The ends were cut back, 1 base at V and 0 bases at J, with 9 bases in the middle. The CDR3 has 15 residues. Germline V CDR1 and CDR2: LGHNA, YNFKEQ. The CDR3 DNA sequence: TGTGCCAGCAGCCAAGCAGGGACATCTAACTATGGCTACACCTTC. It specifies CASSQAGTSNYGYTF.

V and J are TRBV28 and TRBJ2-7; 14 bases fit TRBD2. J was trimmed by 3 bases and V by 4 bases; bases with no gene match: 5. CDR1 and CDR2 (germline): MDHEN, SYDVKM. The CDR3 is made up of 16 amino acids. CDR3: CASSSPGLAGDYEQYF. CDR3 DNA sequence: TGTGCCAGCAGTTCACCGGGACTAGCGGGAGACTACGAGCAGTACTTC.